This T cell receptor beta chain was recorded in a study of T cell responses to AZD1222 COVID-19 vaccine. Sequenced by immunoSEQ multiplex PCR; TCRdb stores in-frame clones only, minus some. The repertoire holds 120,000 to 150,000 clones, with about 90% as singletons. Study observations and caveats: Donors were mostly white British, more females; clonal diversity possibly underestimated.

Turning to this clone: No antigen is known for it.

Trimming removed 4 bases from V and 2 bases from J; junction bases left unmatched: 5. The V gene's germline CDR1 is SGHTA and CDR2 FQGTGA. The CDR3 covers 17 residues. The chain is built from TRBV7-3 and TRBJ2-3; TRBD2 aligns across 14 bases. The origin of this receptor is an adult who received the AZD1222 COVID-19 vaccine. Sequences were derived from peripheral blood, sampled 28 days after the second AZD1222 dose. In DNA, the CDR3 is TGTGCCAGCAGCTCGCAGACTAGCGGGAGGGCCACAGATACGCAGTATTTT. It codes for CASSSQTSGRATDTQYF.